Sequencing of this TCR beta chain was carried out in a study of T cell repertoires in cytomegalovirus infection (dated by TCRdb to the late 2010s). With regard to the full study: Recently identified HLA-C-restricted CMV epitopes, whose presentation resists viral immunomodulation, were targeted by peptide stimulations together with well-studied HLA-B-restricted epitopes. The HLA type of each donor mattered for the analysis, because public TCR beta signatures pointed to carriage of CMV infection along with the matching HLA type.

Findings and caveats that apply to the study as a whole: The ex vivo response was dominated by HLA-C-restricted CMV-specific TCR beta clonotypes, and the single most frequent clonotype in two of eight donors was supplied by these HLA-C-restricted clonotypes. In both this cohort and an independent cohort of several hundred donors, the cumulative frequency of public TCR beta family members distinguished carriers of CMV infection plus the relevant HLA type.

A few counts support this clonotype. The specificity of this receptor is unknown. No qualities accompany the bases; no much larger clone lies one base away. After removal of 3 bases from V and 0 bases from J, the junction retains 13 bases not matched to a gene. The germline V gene (reference sequence) supplies CDR1 SEHNR and CDR2 FQNEAQ. The CDR3 starts with the cysteine, ends with the phenylalanine, and has 21 residues. Left in the record is the CDR3 DNA by itself, 63 bases read in frame from the first base. The sample's treatment or condition label is to be understood as: in vitro stimulation with specific CMV peptide epitopes to enrich CMV-specific T cells. The run used an Illumina HiSeq 1500. TCRdb took the public reads, trimmed them with fastp at Q25, ran MiXCR for clone calling and kept in-frame beta chains. Rows with a matching CDR3 protein are joined into one entry that keeps the most common DNA and genes. This sample is represented by 700,000 to 900,000 distinct CDR3 sequences; almost 30% of them were singletons. Together, the top ten hold about an eighth of the sample.

The V and J genes are TRBV7-9 and TRBJ2-2; TRBD2 fits 13 bases in the junction. This sample comprised cultured CD8+ T cells from PBMCs, obtained from culture after CMV antigen stimulation. This clonotype was sampled from a human donor in good health (CMV status not recorded). Some clones in this sample may be carry-over from other donors' samples. In nucleotide form, the sequence is TGTGCCAGCAGCTTCTGGGAAGGGGGACTAGCGGGGACTGCGAACACCGGGGAGCTGTTTTTT. Its translation is CASSFWEGGLAGTANTGELFF.